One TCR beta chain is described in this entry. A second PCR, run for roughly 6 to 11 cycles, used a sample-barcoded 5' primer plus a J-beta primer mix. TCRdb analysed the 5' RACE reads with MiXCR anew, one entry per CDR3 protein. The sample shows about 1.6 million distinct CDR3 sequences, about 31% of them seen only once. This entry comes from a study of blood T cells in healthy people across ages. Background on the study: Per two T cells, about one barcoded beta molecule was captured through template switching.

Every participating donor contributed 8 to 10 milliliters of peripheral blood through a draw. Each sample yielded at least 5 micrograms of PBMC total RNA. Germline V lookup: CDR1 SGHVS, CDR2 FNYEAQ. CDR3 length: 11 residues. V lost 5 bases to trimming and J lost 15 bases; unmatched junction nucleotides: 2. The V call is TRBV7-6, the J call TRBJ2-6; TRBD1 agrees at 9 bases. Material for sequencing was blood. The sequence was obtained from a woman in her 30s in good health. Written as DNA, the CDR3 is TGTGCCAGCAGCCAACAGGGGGCCCTGACTTTC. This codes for CASSQQGALTF.